This TCR beta chain was observed in a study of T-cell reconstitution after alpha-beta-depleted transplantation in children. Unique molecular identifiers featured in how the TCRbeta library was prepared. TCRdb analysed the PCR reads with MiXCR anew, one entry per CDR3 protein. The sample lists fewer than 1 million distinct CDR3 sequences, 15% to 20% seen once, with about 4.6% in the top ten. Regarding the study as a whole: Certain patients had high TCRbeta diversity at day 60, and it came from recipient T cells and thymic progenitors that survived. There were reportedly several hundred expanded graft clones from which alpha-beta T cells came about two months after transplant. Fresh T-cell production supplied most of the T-cell counts and diversity seen one year after transplant.

The CDR3 runs 16 residues. V was pared by 6 bases and J by 0 bases, with 17 bases between. The V gene's germline CDR1 is ENHRY and CDR2 SYGVKD. As regards this clonotype: Its target is not known.

This TCR came from a male patient younger than 18 who had a stem cell transplant for acute lymphoblastic leukemia, so the T cells may come from the graft donor. The sequencing here drew on PBMCs, mostly from graft donor cells, taken 360 days after TCRalphabeta/CD19-depleted stem cell transplant. The chain uses TRBV10-3 and TRBJ1-1; possibly TRBD1 for D (5 bases). In DNA, the CDR3 is TGTGCCATCAGAGAGACAGCTTTCTGGTTGAACACTGAAGCTTTCTTT. This translates into CAIRETAFWLNTEAFF.